This T cell receptor (beta chain) comes out of a study of T cells in Graves' hyperthyroidism and ophthalmopathy. At the level of the study: Peripheral blood sampling occurred at initial diagnosis, before any treatment. Notes on the study in general: In blood, most of the thyroid clonotypes expanded above 0.001 were also present.

Germline V gene lookup returns CDR1 LNHNV and CDR2 YYDKDF (reference sequence). The CDR3 has 16 amino acids. The junction had 7 bases not matched to a gene; V was cut back by 5 bases and J by 3 bases. This clonotype was seen at least ten times. The antigen is unknown. From RNA transcripts, TCR beta CDR3 regions were amplified. The HTBI set primed first-round TCR CDR3 RT-PCR. TCRdb re-called the multiplex PCR reads through MiXCR, storing one row per CDR3 protein. The table includes hundreds of thousands of distinct CDR3 sequences, roughly a quarter detected once. The V gene is TRBV15, the J gene TRBJ2-4; 10 positions match TRBD1. The material sequenced was blood. The sequence was collected from a woman in her twenties or thirties with Graves' ophthalmopathy. CDR3 in DNA: TGTGCCACCAGCTGGAGGAGGACAGGGGGCAAAAACATTCAGTACTTC. It specifies CATSWRRTGGKNIQYF.